The next 31 T cell receptor beta chains were all read from a single sample in a study of PD-1 blockade in classical Hodgkin lymphoma. Time point denoted: newly diagnosed, previously untreated cHL patient sample. The method was immunoSEQ multiplex PCR; TCRdb's version includes in-frame clones alone and lacks a portion of them. This sample has over 25,000 clones; around 94% occur once, and the top ten carry about 2.3%. The specimen was peripheral blood mononuclear cells (PBMCs). The receptor source for this set is a human donor with classical Hodgkin lymphoma.

The chain joins TRBV19 to TRBJ2-1, with TRBD2 matching over 11 bases. The CDR3 totals 16 residues. Per germline, CDR1 LNHDA and CDR2 SQIVND (reference sequence). V shed 5 bases, J shed 8 bases, and the junction held 11 bases outside the gene matches. The CDR3 is CASSSPGTSGYDEQFF. In DNA, the CDR3 is TGTGCCAGTAGTTCTCCCGGGACTAGCGGTTACGATGAGCAGTTCTTC.

Comment on this clone: This sample also contains other DNA sequences that code for the same CDR3. The J gene is TRBJ2-2, the V gene TRBV9; D might be TRBD2 (6 bases). The CDR3 has 15 amino acids. The germline V gene has CDR1 SGDLS and CDR2 YYNGEE. The V and J ends lost 2 bases and 0 bases respectively, with 8 bases between them. The chain's CDR3 is CASSVGGSNTGELFF. The CDR3 DNA sequence: TGTGCCAGCAGCGTCGGAGGGTCGAACACCGGGGAGCTGTTTTTT. The full variable domain, completed using reference TRBV9 and TRBJ2-2, is DSGVTQTPKHLITATGQRVTLRCSPRSGDLSVYWYQQSLDQGLQFLIQYYNGEERAKGNILERFSAQQFPDLHSELNLSSLELGDSALYFCASSVGGSNTGELFFGEGSRLTVL.

The rearrangement joins TRBV7-9 to TRBJ2-3, with D perhaps assigned TRBD1 or TRBD2 (5 bases each). Germline V gene sequence: CDR1 SEHNR, CDR2 FQNEAQ (reference sequence). The V gene lost 5 bases and the J gene lost 2 bases, with 17 bases spanning the gap. The CDR3 covers 16 residues. CDR3 residues: CASSARRGAVTDTQYF. The DNA of the CDR3 is TGTGCCAGCAGCGCCCGCCGAGGGGCGGTCACAGATACGCAGTATTTT.

The chain recombines TRBV7-8 with TRBJ2-5; possible D gene TRBD2, 5 bases. V shed 3 bases and J shed 1 base, with 12 bases lying between them. The CDR3 spans 15 residues. The germline gives CDR1 SGHVS, CDR2 FQNEAQ. Written as DNA, the CDR3 is TGTGCCAGCAGCTTCTTACTAGGGATCCAAGAGACCCAGTACTTC. Its protein is CASSFLLGIQETQYF.

The chain has TRBV5-1 and TRBJ1-1; TRBD1 aligns across 8 bases. V was clipped by 4 bases and J by 1 base; unmatched bases: 6. The CDR3 covers 15 residues. Germline CDR1 reads SGHRS; CDR2 reads YFSETQ. This chain's CDR3 is CASSPGQAGNTEAFF. The DNA for the CDR3 is TGCGCCAGCAGCCCGGGACAGGCGGGGAACACTGAAGCTTTCTTT.

The rearrangement uses TRBV11-2 and TRBJ2-3, with TRBD2 matching 7 bases. Trimming at V came to 4 bases and at J to 0 bases, leaving 7 bases not matched to a gene. The CDR3 spans 16 residues. Germline V gene sequence: CDR1 SGHAT, CDR2 FQNNGV. CDR3 loop: CASSWEGPLSTDTQYF. The CDR3 coding sequence is TGTGCCAGCAGCTGGGAGGGGCCACTTAGCACAGATACGCAGTATTTT.

J is TRBJ2-2 and V is TRBV5-5, with TRBD2 matching 11 bases. Germline CDR1 and CDR2: SGHKS and YYEKEE (reference sequence). V dropped 0 bases and J dropped 1; count of bases not matched to a gene: 8. The length of the CDR3 is 19 residues. The CDR3 sequence is CASSLVTLAGGRNTGELFF. CDR3 bases: TGTGCCAGCAGCTTGGTTACGCTAGCGGGAGGACGGAACACCGGGGAGCTGTTTTTT. Looking up the rest from reference TRBV5-5 and TRBJ2-2 gives the full variable domain: DAGVTQSPTHLIKTRGQQVTLRCSPISGHKSVSWYQQVLGQGPQFIFQYYEKEERGRGNFPDRFSARQFPNYSSELNVNALLLGDSALYLCASSLVTLAGGRNTGELFFGEGSRLTVL.

The chain combines TRBV4-2 with TRBJ1-1; 12 nucleotides line up with TRBD1. The germline V gene encodes CDR1 LGHNA and CDR2 YNFKEQ. The ends lost 2 bases at V and 5 bases at J; junction bases unmatched: 9. There are 17 residues in the CDR3. The chain's CDR3 is CASSQRPGTGGNTEAFF. In DNA, the CDR3 is TGTGCCAGCAGCCAACGTCCCGGGACAGGGGGCAATACTGAAGCTTTCTTT.

The rearrangement links TRBV19 to TRBJ1-1, with D tentatively TRBD1 (5 bases). V was pared by 7 bases and J by 4 bases, with 16 bases between. From germline, CDR1 is LNHDA and CDR2 SQIVND (reference sequence). The CDR3 loop spans 14 amino acids. CDR3 sequence: CASNFNRPGTEAFF. The CDR3 DNA sequence: TGTGCCAGTAATTTTAACAGGCCGGGCACTGAAGCTTTCTTT.

The rearrangement joins TRBV27 to TRBJ2-7; 11 bases fit TRBD2. Germline V gene data show CDR1 as MNHEY and CDR2 as SMNVEV (reference sequence). With 3 bases clipped from V and 7 bases from J, the junction kept 2 bases outside the gene matches. The CDR3 sequence is 13 residues long. The CDR3 nucleotides read TGTGCCAGCAGTTTCGGACTAGCGGGTGAGCAGTACTTC. Protein: CASSFGLAGEQYF.

V and J are TRBV30 and TRBJ1-2, with a possible D match to TRBD1 (5 bases). The germline V gene has CDR1 GTSNPN and CDR2 SVGIG (reference sequence). This CDR3 contains 13 residues. Between the trimmed V and J ends, which lost 0 bases and 7 bases, there was a span of 12 bases. The CDR3 sequence is CAWSVGDPSGYTF. CDR3 bases: TGTGCCTGGAGTGTAGGGGATCCCAGTGGCTACACCTTC.

J is TRBJ2-7 and V is TRBV5-1; 9 nucleotides match TRBD1. V was clipped by 2 bases and J by 4 bases; unmatched bases: 4. The CDR3 covers 14 residues. From germline, CDR1 is SGHRS and CDR2 YFSETQ. CDR3 protein: CASSFGTGLYEQYF. The DNA for the CDR3 is TGCGCCAGCAGCTTCGGGACAGGGCTTTACGAGCAGTACTTC.

This chain uses TRBV19 with TRBJ1-5, with D uncertain. This CDR3 has 13 residues. V was shortened by 6 bases and J by 0 bases, with 6 bases between the two germline ends. Germline V CDR1 and CDR2: LNHDA, SQIVND (reference sequence). This chain's CDR3 is CASRQYSNQPQHF. The CDR3 nucleotides are TGTGCCAGTAGACAGTATAGCAATCAGCCCCAGCATTTT.

The J gene is TRBJ1-5, the V gene TRBV18, with D possibly being TRBD1 (5 bases). Germline values: CDR1 KGHSH, CDR2 LQKENI. V gave up 6 bases and J gave up 5 bases, with 11 bases separating them. CDR3 length: 13 residues. Here the CDR3 DNA reads TGTGCCAGCTCCGGGGCAGGAGATCAGCCCCAGCATTTT. It yields the protein CASSGAGDQPQHF.

The chain is built from TRBV6-9 and TRBJ2-5; the match to TRBD1 covers 8 bases. Near its end, the DNA agrees better with TRBJ2-7, so the J call may be wrong. From germline, CDR1 is MNHGY and CDR2 SVAAGI. The CDR3 has 15 amino acids. The CDR3, as DNA: TGTGCCAGCAGATTATACAGGGGGGCCGTCCACGAGCAGTACTTC. Amino acid sequence: CASRLYRGAVHEQYF.

This chain joins TRBV19 and TRBJ2-7; D might be TRBD1 or TRBD2, each matching 5 bases. CDR3 length: 15 residues. V was clipped by 4 bases and J by 1 base, with 14 bases between them. The V gene's germline CDR1 is LNHDA and CDR2 SQIVND (reference sequence). This CDR3 reads CASSTDRDQSYEQYF. Written as DNA, the CDR3 is TGTGCCAGTAGTACGGATAGGGACCAATCCTACGAGCAGTACTTC.

For the CDR3, the DNA is TGCGCCAGCAGCCAAGCGGCTGCGTCCGGCTACACCTTC. Its protein is CASSQAAASGYTF. J is TRBJ1-2 and V is TRBV4-1, with D unclear. Germline V gene lookup returns CDR1 MGHRA and CDR2 YSYEKL. V lost 1 base and J 8 bases, leaving 11 bases between the germline ends. The CDR3 has 13 residues.

The gene calls are TRBV6-5 and TRBJ2-1; TRBD2 is a possible D gene (5 bases). This CDR3 region has 14 residues. V was shortened by 3 bases and J by 9 bases, with 15 bases between the two germline ends. Germline CDR1 and CDR2: MNHEY and SVGAGI. The CDR3: CASSYRGVVGEQFF. CDR3 bases: TGTGCCAGCAGTTATCGGGGAGTGGTAGGTGAGCAGTTCTTC.

The chain carries TRBV5-5 and TRBJ2-2, with D unresolved. V gave up 0 bases and J gave up 6 bases, with 12 bases separating them. CDR3 length: 15 residues. Germline V lookup: CDR1 SGHKS, CDR2 YYEKEE (reference sequence). The CDR3 DNA follows: TGTGCCAGCAGCTTGGGCTTAAGGGTGTCCGGGGAGCTGTTTTTT. Its protein is CASSLGLRVSGELFF.

The genes are TRBV19 and TRBJ2-2; D unclear. V lost 3 bases and J lost 1, with 9 bases in between. Germline CDR1 LNHDA, CDR2 SQIVND (reference sequence). The CDR3 covers 15 residues. The chain's CDR3 is CASSIGHLNTGELFF. In DNA, the CDR3 is TGTGCCAGTAGTATTGGGCACTTGAACACCGGGGAGCTGTTTTTT.

This clone was detected once. The V call is TRBV6-1, the J call TRBJ2-2; 8 nucleotides agree with TRBD1. This CDR3 has 15 amino acids. The V segment lost 3 bases and the J segment 1 base; nucleotides outside the gene matches: 1. Looked up from germline, CDR1 is MNHNS and CDR2 is SASEGT. The CDR3 loop is CASSDGQGNTGELFF. DNA of the CDR3: TGTGCCAGCAGTGATGGACAGGGGAACACCGGGGAGCTGTTTTTT.

The chain couples TRBV7-8 to TRBJ2-1, with 9 bases lining up with TRBD2. CDR3 size: 16 residues. Germline V gene data show CDR1 as SGHVS and CDR2 as FQNEAQ. The J segment lost 6 bases and the V segment lost 4 bases, leaving 10 bases of the junction unmatched. CDR3 sequence: CASSSTRLAASNEQFF. CDR3 bases: TGTGCCAGCAGCTCGACCAGACTAGCGGCGTCCAATGAGCAGTTCTTC.

This chain connects TRBV30 to TRBJ2-4; 7 nucleotides match TRBD1. The V segment lost 1 base and the J segment 0 bases; nucleotides outside the gene matches: 9. This CDR3 has 17 residues. CDR1 is GTSNPN and CDR2 is SVGIG in the germline V gene (reference sequence). The CDR3 loop is CAWSAGGLAVAKNIQYF. In DNA, the CDR3 is TGTGCCTGGAGTGCAGGGGGTTTGGCAGTAGCCAAAAACATTCAGTACTTC.

This chain uses TRBV19 with TRBJ1-5; a possible D gene is TRBD1 (6 bases). This CDR3 is built from 14 residues. Per the germline V gene, CDR1 is LNHDA and CDR2 is SQIVND (reference sequence). Between the trimmed V and J ends, which lost 7 bases and 6 bases, there was a span of 16 bases. The CDR3 loop is CASTSWGGSQPQHF. The CDR3 DNA is TGTGCCAGTACGTCGTGGGGGGGCAGTCAGCCCCAGCATTTT.

The J gene is TRBJ1-2, the V gene TRBV4-1, with 11 positions matching TRBD1. Germline CDR1 reads MGHRA; CDR2 reads YSYEKL. V shed 5 bases and J 5 bases; nucleotides not matched to a gene: 4. This CDR3 has 14 residues. This CDR3 reads CASSEGDRGYGYTF. The CDR3, as DNA: TGCGCCAGCAGCGAAGGGGACAGGGGGTATGGCTACACCTTC.

This chain connects TRBV7-2 to TRBJ2-2; perhaps TRBD2 as D (7 bases). The CDR3 is made up of 15 amino acids. V gave up 4 bases and J gave up 6 bases, with 15 bases separating them. The germline CDR1 and CDR2 sequences are SGHTA and FQGNSA. The CDR3 coding sequence is TGTGCCAGCAGCTCCATGCCCGGGGGGCCCGGGGAGCTGTTTTTT. Encoded protein: CASSSMPGGPGELFF.

The gene calls are TRBV19 and TRBJ2-1; TRBD2 is a possible D gene (6 bases). The V end lost 5 bases, the J end lost 2 bases, and 16 bases lay between the germline ends. The CDR3 covers 16 residues. Germline V gene sequence: CDR1 LNHDA, CDR2 SQIVND (reference sequence). This chain's CDR3 is CASSGRGGETYNEQFF. In DNA form, the CDR3 reads TGTGCCAGTAGTGGGCGGGGCGGGGAGACCTACAATGAGCAGTTCTTC. Full variable domain (remainder filled in from reference TRBV19 and TRBJ2-1): DGGITQSPKYLFRKEGQNVTLSCEQNLNHDAMYWYRQDPGQGLRLIYYSQIVNDFQKGDIAEGYSVSREKKESFPLTVTSAQKNPTAFYLCASSGRGGETYNEQFFGPGTRLTVL.

The J gene is TRBJ1-3, the V gene TRBV7-3; D unresolved. V lost 4 bases to trimming and J lost 3 bases, with 7 bases between them. CDR1 is SGHTA, CDR2 FQGTGA, per germline. This CDR3 spans 13 amino acids. The CDR3 here is CASSSSLGNTIYF. The CDR3 region has the DNA TGTGCCAGCAGCTCCTCCCTTGGAAACACCATATATTTT.

V is TRBV7-3 and J is TRBJ1-2; D is uncertain. In germline, CDR1 is SGHTA, CDR2 FQGTGA. CDR3 length: 13 amino acids. V lost 5 bases, J lost 8 bases, and 15 bases lay in between. This CDR3 reads CASSKTRTDGYTF. The CDR3 coding sequence is TGTGCCAGCAGCAAAACCAGGACGGACGGCTACACCTTC.

This clone was seen a single time. The V gene is TRBV30, the J gene TRBJ1-2; the match to TRBD1 covers 12 bases. Looked up from germline, CDR1 is GTSNPN and CDR2 is SVGIG (reference sequence). V gave up 5 bases and J gave up 4 bases; unmatched junction bases: 5. The CDR3 runs 14 residues. CDR3 DNA: TGTGCCTGGCGGGACAGGGGGCGAAGCTATGGCTACACCTTC. As protein: CAWRDRGRSYGYTF. Drawing the rest from reference TRBV30 and TRBJ1-2, the complete variable domain is SQTIHQWPATLVQPVGSPLSLECTVEGTSNPNLYWYRQAAGRGLQLLFYSVGIGQISSEVPQNLSASRPQDRQFILSSKKLLLSDSGFYLCAWRDRGRSYGYTFGSGTRLTVV.

The rearrangement joins TRBV4-3 to TRBJ2-3; D is ambiguous. The CDR3 is 16 amino acids. Germline CDR1 and CDR2: LGHNA and YSLEER. Deletions cut 4 bases from V and 3 bases from J, with 17 bases between. The CDR3 sequence is CASSPKVDLNTDTQYF. The CDR3, as DNA: TGCGCCAGCAGCCCAAAAGTGGACCTAAATACAGATACGCAGTATTTT.